This T cell receptor (beta chain) was observed in a study of shared T cell receptors in the human thymus. Measured with immunoSEQ multiplex PCR; TCRdb has only the in-frame clones, and not every one. The sample lists hundreds of thousands of clones; 80% to 90% were seen once. CDR1 and CDR2 from the germline V gene are MGHRA and YSYEKL. V dropped 0 bases and J dropped 5 bases, with 14 bases sitting between them. This CDR3 is 17 amino acids long. These same data were also listed under a study on human thymus T cells. This second study notes: The people who donated were healthy Finnish babies having corrective surgery for congenital heart defects. Thymic material originated from resections removed in the course of corrective heart surgery. In thymic and blood repertoires alike, V and J usage looked biased.

This TCR derives from a boy less than two years old with a congenital heart defect. Specimen: thymocytes. The rearrangement joins TRBV4-1 to TRBJ1-6; no firm D call. CDR3 coding DNA: TGCGCCAGCAGCCAAGAGAGAGGAGGGAGGAATAATTCACCCCTCCACTTT. Its protein product is CASSQERGGRNNSPLHF.